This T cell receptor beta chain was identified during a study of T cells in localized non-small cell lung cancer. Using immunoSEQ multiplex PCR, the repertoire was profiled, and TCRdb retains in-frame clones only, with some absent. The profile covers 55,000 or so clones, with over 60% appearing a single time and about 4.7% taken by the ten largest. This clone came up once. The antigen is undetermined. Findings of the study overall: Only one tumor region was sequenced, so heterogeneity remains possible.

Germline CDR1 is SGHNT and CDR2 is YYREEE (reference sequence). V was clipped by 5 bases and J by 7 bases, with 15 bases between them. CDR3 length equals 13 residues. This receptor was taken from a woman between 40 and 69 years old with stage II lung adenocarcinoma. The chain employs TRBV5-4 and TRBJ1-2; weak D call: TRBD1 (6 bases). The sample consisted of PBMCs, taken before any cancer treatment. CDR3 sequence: CASSPWGGRGYTF. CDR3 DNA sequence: TGTGCCAGCAGTCCTTGGGGGGGCCGTGGCTACACCTTC.